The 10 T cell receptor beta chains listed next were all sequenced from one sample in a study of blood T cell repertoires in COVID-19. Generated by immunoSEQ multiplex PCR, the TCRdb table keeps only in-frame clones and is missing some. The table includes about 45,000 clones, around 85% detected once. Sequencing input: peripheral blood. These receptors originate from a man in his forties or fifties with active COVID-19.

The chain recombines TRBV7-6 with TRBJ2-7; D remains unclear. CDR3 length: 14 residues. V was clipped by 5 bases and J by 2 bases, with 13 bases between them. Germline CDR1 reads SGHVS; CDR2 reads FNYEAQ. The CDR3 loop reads CASSPPARPYEQYF. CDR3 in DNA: TGTGCCAGCAGCCCCCCCGCGCGCCCCTACGAGCAGTACTTC. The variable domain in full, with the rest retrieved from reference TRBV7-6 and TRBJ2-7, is GAGVSQSPRYKVTKRGQDVALRCDPISGHVSLYWYRQALGQGPEFLTYFNYEAQQDKSGLPNDRFSAERPEGSISTLTIQRTEQRDSAMYRCASSPPARPYEQYFGPGTRLTVT.

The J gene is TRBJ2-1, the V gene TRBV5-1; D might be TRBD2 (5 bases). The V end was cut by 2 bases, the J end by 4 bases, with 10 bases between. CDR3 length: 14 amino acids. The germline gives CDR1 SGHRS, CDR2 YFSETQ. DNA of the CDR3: TGCGCCAGCAGCTTTACAGCGGCGTACAATGAGCAGTTCTTC. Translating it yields CASSFTAAYNEQFF.

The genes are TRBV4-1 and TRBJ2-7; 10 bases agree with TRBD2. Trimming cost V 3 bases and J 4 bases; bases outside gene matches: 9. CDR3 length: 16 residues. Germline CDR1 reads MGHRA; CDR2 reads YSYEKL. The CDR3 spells CASSQSPGLAIYEQYF. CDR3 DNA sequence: TGCGCCAGCAGCCAGTCACCGGGACTAGCGATTTACGAGCAGTACTTC.

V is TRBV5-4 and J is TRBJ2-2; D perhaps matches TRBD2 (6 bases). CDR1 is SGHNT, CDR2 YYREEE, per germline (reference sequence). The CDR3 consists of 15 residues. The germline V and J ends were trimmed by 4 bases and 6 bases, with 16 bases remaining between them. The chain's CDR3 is CASSQLAQVPGELFF. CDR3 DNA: TGTGCCAGCAGCCAACTAGCACAGGTACCCGGGGAGCTGTTTTTT.

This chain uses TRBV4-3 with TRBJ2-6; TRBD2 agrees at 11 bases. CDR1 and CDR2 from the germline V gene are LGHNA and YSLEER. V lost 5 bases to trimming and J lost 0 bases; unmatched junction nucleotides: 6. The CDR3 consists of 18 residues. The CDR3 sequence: CASSAGLAALSGANVLTF. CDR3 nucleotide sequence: TGCGCCAGCAGCGCGGGACTAGCGGCCCTCTCTGGGGCCAACGTCCTGACTTTC.

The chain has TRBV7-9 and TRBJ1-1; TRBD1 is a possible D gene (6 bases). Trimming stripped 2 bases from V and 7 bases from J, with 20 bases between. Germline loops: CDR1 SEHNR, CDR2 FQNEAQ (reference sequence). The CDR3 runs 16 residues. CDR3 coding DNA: TGTGCCAGCAGCTTACTCAGGACAGCGCCCTCCAGTGAAGCTTTCTTT. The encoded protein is CASSLLRTAPSSEAFF.

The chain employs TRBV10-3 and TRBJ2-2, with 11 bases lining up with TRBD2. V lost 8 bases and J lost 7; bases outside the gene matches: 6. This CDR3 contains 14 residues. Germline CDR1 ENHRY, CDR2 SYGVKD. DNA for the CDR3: TGTGCCATCCGGAGACTAGCGGGGAACGGGGAGCTGTTTTTT. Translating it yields CAIRRLAGNGELFF.

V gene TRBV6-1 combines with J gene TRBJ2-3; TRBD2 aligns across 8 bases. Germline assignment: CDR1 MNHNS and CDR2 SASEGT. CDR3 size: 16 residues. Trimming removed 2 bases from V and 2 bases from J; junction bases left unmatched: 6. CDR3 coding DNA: TGTGCCAGCAGTGAACCCTCGCGGGGGGCCACAGATACGCAGTATTTT. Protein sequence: CASSEPSRGATDTQYF.

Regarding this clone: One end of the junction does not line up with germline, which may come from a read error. The CDR3, as DNA: TGTGCCAGCAGCACCGCCGCGACAGGGGCCTGGCTCTTC. It translates to CASSTAATGAWLF. The chain recombines TRBV5-5 with TRBJ2-7; 8 nucleotides align to TRBD1. The CDR3 covers 13 residues. The V gene's germline CDR1 is SGHKS and CDR2 YYEKEE (reference sequence).

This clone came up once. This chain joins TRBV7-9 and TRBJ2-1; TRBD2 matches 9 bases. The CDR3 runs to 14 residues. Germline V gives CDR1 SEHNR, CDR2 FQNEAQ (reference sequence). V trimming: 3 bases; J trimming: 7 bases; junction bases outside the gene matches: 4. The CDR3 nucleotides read TGTGCCAGCAGCTTGGCTAGCGGGGTTAATGAGCAGTTCTTC. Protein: CASSLASGVNEQFF.